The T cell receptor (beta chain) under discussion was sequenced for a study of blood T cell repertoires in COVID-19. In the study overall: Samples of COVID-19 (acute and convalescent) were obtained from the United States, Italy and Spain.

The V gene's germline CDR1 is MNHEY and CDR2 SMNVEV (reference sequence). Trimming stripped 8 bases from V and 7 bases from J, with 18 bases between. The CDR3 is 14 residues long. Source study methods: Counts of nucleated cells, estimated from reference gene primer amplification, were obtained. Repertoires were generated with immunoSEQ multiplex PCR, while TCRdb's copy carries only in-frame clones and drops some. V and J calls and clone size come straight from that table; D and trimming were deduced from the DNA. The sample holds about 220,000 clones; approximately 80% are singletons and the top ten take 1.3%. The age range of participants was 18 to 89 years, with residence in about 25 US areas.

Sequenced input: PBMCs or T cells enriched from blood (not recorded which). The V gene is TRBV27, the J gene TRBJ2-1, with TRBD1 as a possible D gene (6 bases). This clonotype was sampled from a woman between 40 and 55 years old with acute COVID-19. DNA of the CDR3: TGTGCCAGCGGTACTCCGCAGGGGTGGAATGAGCAGTTCTTC. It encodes CASGTPQGWNEQFF.